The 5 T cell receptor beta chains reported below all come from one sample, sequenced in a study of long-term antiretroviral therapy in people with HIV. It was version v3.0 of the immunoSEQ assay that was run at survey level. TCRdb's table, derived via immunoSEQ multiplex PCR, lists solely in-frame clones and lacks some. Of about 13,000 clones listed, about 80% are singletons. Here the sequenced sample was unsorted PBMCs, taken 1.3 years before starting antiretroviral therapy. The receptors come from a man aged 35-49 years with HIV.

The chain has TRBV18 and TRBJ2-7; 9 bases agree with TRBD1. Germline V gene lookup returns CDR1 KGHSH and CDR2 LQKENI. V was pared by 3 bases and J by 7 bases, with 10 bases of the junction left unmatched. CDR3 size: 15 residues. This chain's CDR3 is CASSPGDRVTGEQYF. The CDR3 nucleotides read TGTGCCAGCTCACCTGGGGACAGGGTAACGGGGGAGCAGTACTTC.

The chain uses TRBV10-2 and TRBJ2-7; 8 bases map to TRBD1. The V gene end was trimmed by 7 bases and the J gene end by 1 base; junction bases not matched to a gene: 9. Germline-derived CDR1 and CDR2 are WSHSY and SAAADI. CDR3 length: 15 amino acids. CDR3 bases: TGCGCCAGCACCGTATTCGACAGGGGTTCCTACGAGCAGTACTTC. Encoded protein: CASTVFDRGSYEQYF.

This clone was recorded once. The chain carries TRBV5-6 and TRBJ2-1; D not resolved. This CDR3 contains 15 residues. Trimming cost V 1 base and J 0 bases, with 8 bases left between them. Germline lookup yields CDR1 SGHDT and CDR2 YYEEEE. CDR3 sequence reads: CASSLWGSSYNEQFF. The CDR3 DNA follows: TGTGCCAGCAGCTTGTGGGGTAGCTCCTACAATGAGCAGTTCTTC.

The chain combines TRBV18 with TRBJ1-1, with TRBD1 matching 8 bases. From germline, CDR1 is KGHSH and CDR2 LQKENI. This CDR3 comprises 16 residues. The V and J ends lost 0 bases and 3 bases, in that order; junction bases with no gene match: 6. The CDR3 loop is CASSPPLTGGHTEAFF. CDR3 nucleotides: TGTGCCAGCTCACCACCACTAACAGGGGGACACACTGAAGCTTTCTTT.

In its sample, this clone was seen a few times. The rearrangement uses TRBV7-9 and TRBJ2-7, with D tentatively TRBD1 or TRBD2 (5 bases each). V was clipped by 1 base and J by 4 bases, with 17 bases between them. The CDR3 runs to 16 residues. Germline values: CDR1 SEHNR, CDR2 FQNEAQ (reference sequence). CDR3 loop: CASSLEGSVNPYEQYF. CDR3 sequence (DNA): TGTGCCAGCAGCTTAGAGGGGAGCGTAAACCCGTACGAGCAGTACTTC. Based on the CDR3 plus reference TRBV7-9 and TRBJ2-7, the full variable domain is DTGVSQNPRHKITKRGQNVTFRCDPISEHNRLYWYRQTLGQGPEFLTYFQNEAQLEKSRLLSDRFSAERPKGSFSTLEIQRTEQGDSAMYLCASSLEGSVNPYEQYFGPGTRLTVT.